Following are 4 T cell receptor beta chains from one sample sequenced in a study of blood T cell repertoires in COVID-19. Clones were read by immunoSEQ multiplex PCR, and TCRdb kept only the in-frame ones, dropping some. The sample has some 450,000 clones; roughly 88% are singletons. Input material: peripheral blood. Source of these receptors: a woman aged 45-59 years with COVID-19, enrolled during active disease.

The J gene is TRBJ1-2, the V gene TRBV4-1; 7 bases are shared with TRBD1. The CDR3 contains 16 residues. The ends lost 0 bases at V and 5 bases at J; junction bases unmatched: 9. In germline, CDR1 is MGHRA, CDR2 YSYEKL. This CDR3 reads CASSQDTRQGRYGYTF. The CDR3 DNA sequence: TGCGCCAGCAGCCAAGATACGCGACAGGGAAGGTATGGCTACACCTTC.

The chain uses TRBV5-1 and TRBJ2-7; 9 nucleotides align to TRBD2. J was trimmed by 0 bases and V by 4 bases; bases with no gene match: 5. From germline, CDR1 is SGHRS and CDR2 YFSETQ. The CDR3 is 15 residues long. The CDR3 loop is CASSVLAGVSYEQYF. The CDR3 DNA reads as TGCGCCAGCAGCGTCTTAGCGGGGGTCTCCTACGAGCAGTACTTC.

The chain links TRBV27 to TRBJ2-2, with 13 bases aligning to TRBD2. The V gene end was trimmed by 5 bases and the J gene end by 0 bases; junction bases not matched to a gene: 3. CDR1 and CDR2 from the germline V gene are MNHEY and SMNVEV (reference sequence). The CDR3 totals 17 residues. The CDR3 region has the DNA TGTGCCAGCAGTCCCGGACTAGCGGGGGCGAACACCGGGGAGCTGTTTTTT. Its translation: CASSPGLAGANTGELFF.

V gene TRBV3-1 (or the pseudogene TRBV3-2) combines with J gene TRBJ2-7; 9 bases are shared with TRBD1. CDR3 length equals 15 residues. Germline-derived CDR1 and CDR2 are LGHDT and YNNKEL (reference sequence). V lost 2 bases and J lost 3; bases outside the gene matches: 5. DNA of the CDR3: TGTGCCAGCAGCCAATCTAAGGGACAGGGCTACGAGCAGTACTTC. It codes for CASSQSKGQGYEQYF.